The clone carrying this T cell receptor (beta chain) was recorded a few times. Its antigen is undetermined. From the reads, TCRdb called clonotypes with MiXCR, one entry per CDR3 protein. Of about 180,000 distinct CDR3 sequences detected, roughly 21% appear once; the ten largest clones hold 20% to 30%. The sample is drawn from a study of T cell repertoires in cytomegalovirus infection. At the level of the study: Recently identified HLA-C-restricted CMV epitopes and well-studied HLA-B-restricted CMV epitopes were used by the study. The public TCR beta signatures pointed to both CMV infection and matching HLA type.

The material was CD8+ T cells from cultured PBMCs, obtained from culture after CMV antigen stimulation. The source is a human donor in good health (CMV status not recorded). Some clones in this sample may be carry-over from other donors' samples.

The CDR3 coding sequence is TGTGCCAGCAGCTATAGCGGGGAAGAGACCCAGTACTTC. Amino acids: CASSYSGEETQYF. The chain employs TRBV7-6 and TRBJ2-5; 8 positions agree with TRBD2. With V trimmed by 4 bases and J by 3 bases, 1 base remained unmatched. The length of the CDR3 is 13 residues. CDR1 is SGHVS and CDR2 is FNYEAQ in the germline V gene.